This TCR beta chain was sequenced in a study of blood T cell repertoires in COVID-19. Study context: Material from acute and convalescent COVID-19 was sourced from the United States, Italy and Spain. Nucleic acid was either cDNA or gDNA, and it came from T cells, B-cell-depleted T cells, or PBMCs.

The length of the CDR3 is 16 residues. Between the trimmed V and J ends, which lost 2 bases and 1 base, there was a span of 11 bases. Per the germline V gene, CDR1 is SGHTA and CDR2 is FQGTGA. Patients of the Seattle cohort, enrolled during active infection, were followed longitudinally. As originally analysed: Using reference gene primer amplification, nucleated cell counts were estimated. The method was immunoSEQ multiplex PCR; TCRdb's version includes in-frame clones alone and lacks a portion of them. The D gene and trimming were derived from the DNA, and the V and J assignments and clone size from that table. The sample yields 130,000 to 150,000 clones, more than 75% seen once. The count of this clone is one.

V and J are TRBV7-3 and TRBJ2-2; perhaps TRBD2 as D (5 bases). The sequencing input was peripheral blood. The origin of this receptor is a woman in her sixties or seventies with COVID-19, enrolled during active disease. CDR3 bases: TGTGCCAGCAGCTTAGCGCCGGGATTGAACACCGGGGAGCTGTTTTTT. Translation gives CASSLAPGLNTGELFF.